This TCR beta chain was captured in a study of blood T cell repertoires in COVID-19. At the level of the study: Whether acute or convalescent, the COVID-19 samples came from the United States, Italy and Spain.

This CDR3 comprises 11 residues. CDR1 DFQATT and CDR2 SNEGSKA come from the germline V gene (reference sequence). V shed 8 bases, J shed 5 bases, and the junction held 4 bases outside the gene matches. The data were produced by immunoSEQ multiplex PCR, yet TCRdb's version contains in-frame clones alone and is incomplete. The sample lists 200,000 to 250,000 clones, around 81% seen once, with around 10% in the top ten. All enrollees were about 18 to 100 years old and from under 25 US areas. Cohort assignment relied on participant-reported clinical history. The chain recombines TRBV20-1 with TRBJ2-5; TRBD2 aligns across 8 bases. This TCR came from a woman aged 45 to 65 with acute COVID-19. The source material was PBMCs or T cells enriched from blood (not recorded which). The CDR3 coding sequence is TGCAGTTTTTCGGGAGGGGAGACCCAGTACTTC. It specifies CSFSGGETQYF.